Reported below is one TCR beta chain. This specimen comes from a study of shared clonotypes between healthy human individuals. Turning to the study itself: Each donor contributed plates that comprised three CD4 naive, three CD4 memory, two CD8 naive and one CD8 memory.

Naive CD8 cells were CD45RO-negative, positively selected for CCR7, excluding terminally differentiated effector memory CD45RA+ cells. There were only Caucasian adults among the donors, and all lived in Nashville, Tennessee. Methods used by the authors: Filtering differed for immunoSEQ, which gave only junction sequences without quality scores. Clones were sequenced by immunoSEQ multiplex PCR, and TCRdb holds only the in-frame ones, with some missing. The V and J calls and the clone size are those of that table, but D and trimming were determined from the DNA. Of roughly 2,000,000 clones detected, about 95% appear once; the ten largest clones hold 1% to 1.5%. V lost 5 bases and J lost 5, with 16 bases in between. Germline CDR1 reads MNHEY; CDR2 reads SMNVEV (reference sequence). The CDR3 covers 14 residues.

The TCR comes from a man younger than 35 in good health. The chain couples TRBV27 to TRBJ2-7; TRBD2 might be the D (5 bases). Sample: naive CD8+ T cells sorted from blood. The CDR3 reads CASSPQLSSHEQYF. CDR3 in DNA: TGTGCCAGCAGTCCCCAGTTGTCTAGCCACGAGCAGTACTTC.